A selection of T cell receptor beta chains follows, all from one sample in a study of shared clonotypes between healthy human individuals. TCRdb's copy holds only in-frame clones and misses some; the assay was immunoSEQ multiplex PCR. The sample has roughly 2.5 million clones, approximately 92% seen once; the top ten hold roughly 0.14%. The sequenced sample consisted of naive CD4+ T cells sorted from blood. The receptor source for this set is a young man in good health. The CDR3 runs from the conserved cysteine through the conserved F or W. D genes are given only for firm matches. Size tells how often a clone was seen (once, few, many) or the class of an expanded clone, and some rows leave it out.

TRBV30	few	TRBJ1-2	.	TGTGCCTGGAGCCCCCCACGTGGCTACACCTTC	CAWSPPRGYTF
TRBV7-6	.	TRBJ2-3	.	TGTGCCAGCAGCTTACTGGCAGGCCCGGGGACAGATACGCAGTATTTT	CASSLLAGPGTDTQYF
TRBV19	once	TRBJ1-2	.	TGTGCCAGTAGTATCCCTGAGGCACAGATGGGCTACACCTTC	CASSIPEAQMGYTF
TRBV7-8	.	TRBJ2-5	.	TGTGCCAGCAGCTTACGGGACCTCCAAGAGACCCAGTACTTC	CASSLRDLQETQYF
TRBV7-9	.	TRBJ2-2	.	TGTGCCAGCAGATCTCGTGGGACACTGCACACCGGGGAGCTGTTTTTT	CASRSRGTLHTGELFF
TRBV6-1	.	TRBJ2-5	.	TGTGCCAGCAGTCCCGGGAGAATGGAGACCCAGTACTTC	CASSPGRMETQYF
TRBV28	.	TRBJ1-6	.	TGTGCCAGCAGGGACAGAGATAATTCACCCCTCCACTTT	CASRDRDNSPLHF
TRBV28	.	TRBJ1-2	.	TGTGCCAGCAGTTTAACGGGCACTAACTATGGCTACACCTTC	CASSLTGTNYGYTF
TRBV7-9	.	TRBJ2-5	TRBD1	TGTGCCAGCAGATCTGGACAGGGACGAGAGACCCAGTACTTC	CASRSGQGRETQYF
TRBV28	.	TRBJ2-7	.	TGTGCCAGCAGTTTAGGATCTTTTTGGGACGGGTACGAGCAGTACTTC	CASSLGSFWDGYEQYF
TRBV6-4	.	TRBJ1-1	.	TGTGCCAGCAGTGAAGGGAGGGGGAAGACTGAAGCTTTCTTT	CASSEGRGKTEAFF
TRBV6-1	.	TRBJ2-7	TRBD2	TGTGCCAGCAGTGAGAGCCACTGGGGCGGGAGCCCCTACGAGCAGTACTTC	CASSESHWGGSPYEQYF
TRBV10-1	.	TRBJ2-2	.	TGCGCCAGCAGTGAGTCGACTCCGGCAGAGAACACCGGGGAGCTGTTTTTT	CASSESTPAENTGELFF
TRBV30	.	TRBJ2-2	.	TGTGCCTGGAGTGTACTTCCGGGTGCCACCACGAACACCGGGGAGCTGTTTTTT	CAWSVLPGATTNTGELFF
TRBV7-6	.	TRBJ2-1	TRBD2	TGTGCCAGCAGCTCCCCGGGGGGGGCCCACAATGAGCAGTTCTTC	CASSSPGGAHNEQFF
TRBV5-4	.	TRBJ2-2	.	TGTGCCAGCAGCTTGGTCCCAAACACCGGGGAGCTGTTTTTT	CASSLVPNTGELFF
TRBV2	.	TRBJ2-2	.	TGTGCCAGCAGAGGAAACACCGGGGAGCTGTTTTTT	CASRGNTGELFF
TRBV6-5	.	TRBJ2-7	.	TGTGCCAGCAGTTACGGCCAGGACACCTACGAGCAGTACTTC	CASSYGQDTYEQYF
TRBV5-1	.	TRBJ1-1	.	TGCGCCAGCAGCCAGAGGACTGACACTGAAGCTTTCTTT	CASSQRTDTEAFF
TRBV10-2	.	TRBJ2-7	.	TGCGCCAGCAACCGGGACTTGTCCTACGAGCAGTACTTC	CASNRDLSYEQYF
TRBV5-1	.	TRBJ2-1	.	TGCGCCAGCAGACCAGGAACTAGCTCGGGCAATGAGCAGTTCTTC	CASRPGTSSGNEQFF
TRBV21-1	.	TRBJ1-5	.	TGTGCCAGCAGCAATCCGAGGGGCAGAGAAAATCAGCCCCAGCATTTT	CASSNPRGRENQPQHF
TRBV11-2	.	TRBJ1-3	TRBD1	TGTGCCAGCAGCCTACGACAGGGTAGCACCATATATTTT	CASSLRQGSTIYF
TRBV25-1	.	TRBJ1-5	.	TGTGCCAGCAGTGAATCCGGGCTCAATCAGCCCCAGCATTTT	CASSESGLNQPQHF
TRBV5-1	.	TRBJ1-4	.	TGCGCCAGCAGCTTGGGGACAATAGGAGAAAAACTGTTTTTT	CASSLGTIGEKLFF
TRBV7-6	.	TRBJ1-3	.	TGTGCCAGCAGCCCTGCGGCCAGTACTGGAAACACCATATATTTT	CASSPAASTGNTIYF
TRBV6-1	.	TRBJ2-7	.	TGTGCCAGCAGGCTGGCAGGCGCCTCCTACGAGCAGTACTTC	CASRLAGASYEQYF
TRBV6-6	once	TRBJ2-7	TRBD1	TGTGCCAGCAGGCCGGGACAGGGGATCTACGAGCAGTACTTC	CASRPGQGIYEQYF
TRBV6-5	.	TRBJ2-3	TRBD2	TGTGCCAGCGGGCGGGAGACCCTAAACCCTAATACGCAGTATTTT	CASGRETLNPNTQYF
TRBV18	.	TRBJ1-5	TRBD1	TGTGCCAGCTCCCACGGACAGGGGGCCCTAATAGATAGCAATCAGCCCCAGCATTTT	CASSHGQGALIDSNQPQHF
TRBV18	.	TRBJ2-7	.	TGTGCCAGCTCACCCGCGGGACGTACCCAGGGGGAGCAGTACTTC	CASSPAGRTQGEQYF
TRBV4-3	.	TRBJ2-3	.	TGCGCCAGCAGCCAAGACGGGCGAGGGGATACGCAGTATTTT	CASSQDGRGDTQYF
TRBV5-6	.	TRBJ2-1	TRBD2	TGTGCCAGCATGGGACTAGCGGGAGGGAGGTCGGCTGAGCAGTTCTTC	CASMGLAGGRSAEQFF
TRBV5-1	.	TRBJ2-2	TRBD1	TGCGCCAGCAGCTTCCGGACAGGGGACGGCACCGGGGAGCTGTTTTTT	CASSFRTGDGTGELFF
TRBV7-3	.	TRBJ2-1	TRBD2	TGTGCCAGCAGCCGACGGGGGGGCGGGCACAATGAGCAGTTCTTC	CASSRRGGGHNEQFF
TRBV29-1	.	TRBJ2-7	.	TGCAGCGTTGAAGATAGGGCCAACGGAGCCTACGAGCAGTACTTC	CSVEDRANGAYEQYF
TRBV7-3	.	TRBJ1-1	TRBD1	TGTGCCAGCAGTGAAACAGGGGTTACTGAAGCTTTCTTT	CASSETGVTEAFF
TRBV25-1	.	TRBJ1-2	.	TGTGCCAGCACTCGGGACGGGGCCTTCGGCTACACCTTC	CASTRDGAFGYTF
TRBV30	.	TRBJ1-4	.	TGTGCCTGGTTGAGAAGGGGGATTAATGAAAAACTGTTTTTT	CAWLRRGINEKLFF